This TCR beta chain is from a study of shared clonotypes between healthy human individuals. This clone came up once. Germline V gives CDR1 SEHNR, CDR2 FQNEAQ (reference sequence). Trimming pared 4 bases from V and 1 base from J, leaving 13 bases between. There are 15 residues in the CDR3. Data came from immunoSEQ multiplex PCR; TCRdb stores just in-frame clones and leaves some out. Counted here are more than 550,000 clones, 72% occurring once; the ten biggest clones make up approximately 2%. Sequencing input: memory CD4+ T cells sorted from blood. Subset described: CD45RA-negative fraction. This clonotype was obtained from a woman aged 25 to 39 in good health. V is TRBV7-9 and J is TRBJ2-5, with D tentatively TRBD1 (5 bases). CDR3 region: CASSSRQSFQETQYF. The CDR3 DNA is TGTGCCAGCAGCTCCAGACAGTCCTTCCAAGAGACCCAGTACTTC.